These T cell receptor beta chains were read from a single sample in a study of T-cell reconstitution after alpha-beta-depleted transplantation in children. TCRdb analysed the PCR reads with MiXCR anew, one entry per CDR3 protein. The table lists about 610,000 distinct CDR3 sequences, roughly a tenth of them singletons, with 3.5% to 5% in the top ten. The specimen was PBMCs from the stem cell graft donor, collected from the stem cell graft. These receptor sequences come from a human donor who donated a stem cell graft to a child with acute myeloid leukemia. CDR3s include the opening cysteine and the closing phenylalanine or tryptophan. The order of the fields is V gene, D gene, clone size, J gene, CDR3 protein, CDR3 DNA. A D gene is named only where the DNA matches it firmly. The size of a clone is reported for some rows only, either as once, few or many, or as a class for expanded clones.

>TRBV15|-|few|TRBJ2-1
CATSRDQTSPGGSEQFF
TGTGCCACCAGCAGAGATCAAACTAGCCCAGGGGGAAGTGAGCAGTTCTTC
>TRBV20-1|-|-|TRBJ1-5
CSPWGGLGQPQHF
TGCAGCCCATGGGGGGGATTAGGGCAGCCCCAGCATTTT
>TRBV9|-|few|TRBJ1-1
CASSRLMRMNTEAFF
TGTGCCAGCAGCCGCTTGATGCGGATGAACACTGAAGCTTTCTTT
>TRBV7-2|-|many|TRBJ1-1
CASSARRNTEAFF
TGTGCCAGCAGCGCGCGACGGAACACTGAAGCTTTCTTT
>TRBV7-8|TRBD1|many|TRBJ2-4
CASSLGGRGLRYF
TGTGCCAGCAGCTTAGGGGGCAGGGGGCTACGGTACTTC
>TRBV29-1|-|-|TRBJ2-5
CSSYGGQPDWETQYF
TGCAGCAGTTATGGGGGCCAACCAGATTGGGAGACCCAGTACTTC
>TRBV6-2/TRBV6-3|-|-|TRBJ2-1
CASSYPDQPFF
TGTGCCAGCAGTTACCCTGATCAACCGTTCTTC
>TRBV20-1|TRBD1|-|TRBJ1-3
CSVGTGLLGGNTIYF
TGCAGTGTTGGGACAGGGCTTTTGGGTGGAAACACCATATATTTT
>TRBV11-2|TRBD1|once|TRBJ2-4
CATGEAGGYIQYF
TGTGCCACCGGGGAGGCAGGGGGCTACATTCAGTACTTC
>TRBV24-1|TRBD2|many|TRBJ2-3
CATSDPRGSGRAKDTQYF
TGTGCCACCAGTGATCCTCGAGGTAGCGGGAGGGCCAAAGATACGCAGTATTTT
>TRBV2|-|-|TRBJ1-5
CTRSRAQGRDQPQHF
TGTACCCGCAGTAGAGCTCAGGGGCGGGATCAGCCCCAGCATTTT
>TRBV20-1|-|many|TRBJ2-7
CSARVPYEQYF
TGCAGTGCTAGAGTTCCCTACGAGCAGTACTTC
>TRBV29-1|-|many|TRBJ2-3
CSVDTNTDTQYF
TGCAGCGTTGATACCAACACAGATACGCAGTATTTT
>TRBV29-1|-|-|TRBJ1-2
CSVASQGGSYTF
TGCAGCGTTGCCTCGCAGGGAGGAAGCTACACCTTC
>TRBV20-1|-|-|TRBJ2-7
CSARVLRGTYEQYF
TGCAGTGCTAGAGTTCTGAGGGGAACCTACGAGCAGTACTTC
>TRBV20-1|-|many|TRBJ2-5
CGAGHQETQYF
TGCGGGGCCGGCCACCAAGAGACCCAGTACTTC
>TRBV5-4|TRBD2|few|TRBJ2-2
CASSLRPGTKNTGELFF
TGTGCCAGCAGCTTACGTCCCGGGACTAAAAACACCGGGGAGCTGTTTTTT
>TRBV9|TRBD2|-|TRBJ2-1
CASSVAETSGSRGQFF
TGTGCCAGCAGCGTAGCAGAGACTAGCGGGAGTAGGGGGCAGTTCTTC
>TRBV5-1|TRBD2|few|TRBJ2-7
CASSSGGTSPYEQYF
TGCGCCAGCAGCTCAGGCGGGACTAGCCCCTACGAGCAGTACTTC
>TRBV7-2|-|-|TRBJ2-1
CASSVEGTYNEQFF
TGTGCCAGCAGCGTGGAGGGAACCTACAATGAGCAGTTCTTC
>TRBV10-3|-|-|TRBJ2-5
CAISYLGGETQYF
TGTGCCATCAGCTACCTAGGGGGAGAGACCCAGTACTTC
>TRBV10-3|TRBD1|-|TRBJ2-3
CAIGWPGQGITDTQYF
TGTGCCATCGGTTGGCCGGGACAGGGTATTACAGATACGCAGTATTTT
>TRBV6-2/TRBV6-3|TRBD1|many|TRBJ2-2
CASSSRGQARTGELFF
TGTGCCAGCAGTTCCAGGGGACAGGCGCGCACCGGGGAGCTGTTTTTT